This TCR beta chain was retrieved from a study of beta chain features in type 1 diabetes. In the case of this clone: Its target is unknown.

Germline CDR1 reads SQVTM; CDR2 reads ANQGSEA. Between the trimmed V and J ends, which lost 7 bases and 8 bases, there was a span of 15 bases. There are 12 residues in the CDR3. What was sequenced were expressed TCRB transcripts, since all of the isolated RNA had been reverse transcribed. TCRdb's copy holds only in-frame clones and misses some; the assay was immunoSEQ multiplex PCR. The sample carries just over 450,000 clones, about 30% recorded once. Based on CD45RO/CCR7/CD25/CD127/CD95/CD27, CD4+ regulatory, stem cell-like memory, naive and central memory cells were sorted. Study-level findings and limits: Patients with type 1 diabetes carried fewer insertions and had more deletions at their VDJ junctions. TCRB CDR3 length was moderately but significantly reduced in all four CD4+ subsets of Type 1 diabetes patients.

Sequenced input: naive CD4+ T cells from blood. The gene calls are TRBV29-1 and TRBJ2-1; perhaps TRBD2 as D (6 bases). The clonotype was recovered from a man younger than 35 in good health. The CDR3 region has the DNA TGCAGCGCACGACTAGTTGGAGATGAGCAGTTCTTC. Its protein is CSARLVGDEQFF.